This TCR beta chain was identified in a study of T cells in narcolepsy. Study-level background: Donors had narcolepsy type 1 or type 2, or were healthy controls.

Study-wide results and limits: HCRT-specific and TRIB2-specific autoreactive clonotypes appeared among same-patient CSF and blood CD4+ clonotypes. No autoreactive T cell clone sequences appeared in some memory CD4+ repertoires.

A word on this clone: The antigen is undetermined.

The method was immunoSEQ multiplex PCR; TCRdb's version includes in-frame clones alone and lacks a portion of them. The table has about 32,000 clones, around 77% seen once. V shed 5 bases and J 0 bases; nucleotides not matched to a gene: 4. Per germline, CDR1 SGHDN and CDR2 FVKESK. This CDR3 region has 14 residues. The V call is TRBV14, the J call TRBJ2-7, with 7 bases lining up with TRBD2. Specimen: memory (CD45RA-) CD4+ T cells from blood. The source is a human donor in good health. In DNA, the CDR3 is TGTGCCAGCAGCTTTGGCGGGAGCTCCTACGAGCAGTACTTC. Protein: CASSFGGSSYEQYF.